Detailed here is one T cell receptor (beta chain). These data belong to a study of cytomegalovirus exposure and HLA in healthy donors. PCR used 60 Vbeta primers and 13 Jbeta primers. Data came from immunoSEQ multiplex PCR; TCRdb stores just in-frame clones and leaves some out. This sample carries 170,000 or so clones, around three quarters of them seen once, and the ten largest clones take around 1.6%. The receptor's source is a woman between 25 and 40 years old in good health and CMV-seronegative. Material: PBMCs.

The CDR3 DNA sequence: TGTGCCAGCAACCCGGACAGCTACTACGAGCAGTACTTC. The encoded protein is CASNPDSYYEQYF. The V gene is TRBV2, the J gene TRBJ2-7; tentatively, D is TRBD1 (6 bases). Trimming shortened V by 7 bases and J by 3 bases, and 13 bases separated the two germline ends. This CDR3 is 13 amino acids long. Germline V lookup: CDR1 SNHLY, CDR2 FYNNEI.